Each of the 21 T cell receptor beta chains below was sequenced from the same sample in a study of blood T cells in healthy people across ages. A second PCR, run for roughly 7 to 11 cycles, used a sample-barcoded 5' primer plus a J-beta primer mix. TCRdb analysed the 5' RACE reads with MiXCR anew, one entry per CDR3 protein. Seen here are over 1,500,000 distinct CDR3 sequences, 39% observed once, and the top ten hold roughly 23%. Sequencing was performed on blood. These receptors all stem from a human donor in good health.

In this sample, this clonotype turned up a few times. For the CDR3, the DNA is TGTGCCAGCAGCTTAATGGCAGGGGATAACTATGGCTACACCTTC. As protein: CASSLMAGDNYGYTF. The chain recombines TRBV7-8 with TRBJ1-2; a weak D match, TRBD1 (6 bases). V shed 2 bases and J shed 1 base, with 11 bases lying between them. The germline V gene has CDR1 SGHVS and CDR2 FQNEAQ. This CDR3 is 15 amino acids long.

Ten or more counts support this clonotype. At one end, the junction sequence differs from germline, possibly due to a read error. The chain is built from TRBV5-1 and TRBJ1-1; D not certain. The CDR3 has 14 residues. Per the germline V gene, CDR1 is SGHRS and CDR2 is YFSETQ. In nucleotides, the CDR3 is TGTGCCAGCAGCTTAGTAGGGTTGAACACTGAAGCTTTCTTT. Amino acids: CASSLVGLNTEAFF.

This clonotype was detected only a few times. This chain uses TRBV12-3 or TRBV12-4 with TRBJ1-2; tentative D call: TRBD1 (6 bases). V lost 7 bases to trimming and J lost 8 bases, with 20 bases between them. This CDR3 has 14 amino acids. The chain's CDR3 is CASTRQTGRRGYTF. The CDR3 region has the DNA TGTGCCAGCACACGGCAGACAGGCCGACGAGGCTACACCTTC.

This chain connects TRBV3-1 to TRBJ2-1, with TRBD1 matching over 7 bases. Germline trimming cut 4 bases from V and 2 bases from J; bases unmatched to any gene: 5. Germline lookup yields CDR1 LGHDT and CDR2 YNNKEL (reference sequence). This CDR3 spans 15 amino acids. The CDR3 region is CASSPNDRAYNEQFF. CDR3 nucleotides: TGTGCCAGCAGCCCCAACGACAGGGCCTACAATGAGCAGTTCTTC.

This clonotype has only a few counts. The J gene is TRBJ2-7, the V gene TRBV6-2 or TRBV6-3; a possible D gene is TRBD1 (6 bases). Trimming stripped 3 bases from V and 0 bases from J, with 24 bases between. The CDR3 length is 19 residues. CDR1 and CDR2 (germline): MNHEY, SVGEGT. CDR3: CASSYPTNPPPGHSYEQYF. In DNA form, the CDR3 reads TGTGCCAGCAGTTATCCCACCAATCCCCCGCCGGGACACTCCTACGAGCAGTACTTC.

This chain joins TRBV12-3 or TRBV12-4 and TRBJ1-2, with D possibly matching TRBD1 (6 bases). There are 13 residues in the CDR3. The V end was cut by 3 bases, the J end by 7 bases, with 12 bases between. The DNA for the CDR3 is TGTGCCAGCAGTTTGGACAGTCGTCTTGGCTACACCTTC. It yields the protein CASSLDSRLGYTF.

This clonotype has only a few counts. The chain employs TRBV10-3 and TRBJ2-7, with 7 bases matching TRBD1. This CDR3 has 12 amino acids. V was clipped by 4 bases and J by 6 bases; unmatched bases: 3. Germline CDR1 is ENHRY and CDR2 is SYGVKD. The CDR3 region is CAISVYRGEQYF. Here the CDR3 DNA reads TGTGCCATCAGTGTATACAGGGGCGAGCAGTACTTC.

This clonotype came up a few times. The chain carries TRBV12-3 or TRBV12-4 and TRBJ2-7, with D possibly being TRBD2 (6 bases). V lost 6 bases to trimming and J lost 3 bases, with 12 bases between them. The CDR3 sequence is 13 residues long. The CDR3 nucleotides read TGTGCCAGCAGCCGTCAGGAGGGCTACGAGCAGTACTTC. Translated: CASSRQEGYEQYF.

Written as DNA, the CDR3 is TGTGCCAGCAGCCTCGGACTAGCGGAGATCACAGATACGCAGTATTTT. Protein: CASSLGLAEITDTQYF. The rearrangement joins TRBV7-3 to TRBJ2-3; TRBD2 matches at 10 bases. CDR3 length equals 16 residues. J gave up 2 bases and V 5 bases, and 7 bases lay outside the gene matches. Germline V CDR1 and CDR2: SGHTA, FQGTGA.

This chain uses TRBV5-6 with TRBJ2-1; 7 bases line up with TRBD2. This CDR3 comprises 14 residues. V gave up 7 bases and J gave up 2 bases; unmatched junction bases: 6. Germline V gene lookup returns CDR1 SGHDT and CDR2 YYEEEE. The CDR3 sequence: CASLVGGTYNEQFF. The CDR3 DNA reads TGTGCCAGCCTCGTCGGGGGGACCTACAATGAGCAGTTCTTC.

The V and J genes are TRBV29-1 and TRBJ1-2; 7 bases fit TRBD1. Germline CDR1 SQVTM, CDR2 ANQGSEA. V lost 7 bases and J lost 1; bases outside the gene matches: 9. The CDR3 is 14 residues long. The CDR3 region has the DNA TGCAGCGCTTACCGACAGGGAGGTAACTATGGCTACACCTTC. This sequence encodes CSAYRQGGNYGYTF.

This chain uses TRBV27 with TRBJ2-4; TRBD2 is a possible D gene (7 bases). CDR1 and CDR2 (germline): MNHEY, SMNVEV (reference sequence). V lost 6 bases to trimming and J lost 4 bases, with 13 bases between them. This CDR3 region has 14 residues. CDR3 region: CASSRAGTKNIQYF. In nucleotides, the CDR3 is TGTGCCAGCAGCCGAGCGGGGACAAAAAACATTCAGTACTTC.

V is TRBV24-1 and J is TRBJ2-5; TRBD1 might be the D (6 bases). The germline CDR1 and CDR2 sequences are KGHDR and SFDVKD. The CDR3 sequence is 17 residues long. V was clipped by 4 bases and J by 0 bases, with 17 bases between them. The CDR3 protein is CATSEPHRDLYQETQYF. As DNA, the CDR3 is TGTGCCACCAGTGAGCCACACAGGGATCTCTACCAAGAGACCCAGTACTTC.

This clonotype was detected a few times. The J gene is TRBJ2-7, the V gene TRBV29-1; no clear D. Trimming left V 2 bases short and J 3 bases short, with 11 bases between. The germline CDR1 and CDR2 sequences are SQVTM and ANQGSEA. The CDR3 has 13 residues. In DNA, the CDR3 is TGCAGCGTTGAATCGAACAGCAACTACGAGCAGTACTTC. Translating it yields CSVESNSNYEQYF.

DNA of the CDR3: TGTGCCTCGGACGGTGGCTATGGCTACACCTTC. Translating it yields CASDGGYGYTF. The chain couples TRBV10-3 to TRBJ1-2; D remains unclear. The V end lost 11 bases, the J end lost 4 bases, and 11 bases lay between the germline ends. Germline V lookup: CDR1 ENHRY, CDR2 SYGVKD. CDR3 length equals 11 residues.

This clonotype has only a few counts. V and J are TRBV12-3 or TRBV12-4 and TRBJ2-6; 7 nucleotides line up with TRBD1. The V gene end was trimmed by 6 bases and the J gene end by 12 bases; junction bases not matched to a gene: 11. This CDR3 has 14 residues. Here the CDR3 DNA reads TGTGCCAGCAGCCCCGACAGGGCCCCCCTCGTCCTGACTTTC. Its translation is CASSPDRAPLVLTF.

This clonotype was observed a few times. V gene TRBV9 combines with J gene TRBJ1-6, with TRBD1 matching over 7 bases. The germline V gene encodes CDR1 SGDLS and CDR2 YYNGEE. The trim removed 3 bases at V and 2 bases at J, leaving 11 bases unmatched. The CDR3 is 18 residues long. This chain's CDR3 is CASSEDPGGSTYNSPLHF. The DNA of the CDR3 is TGTGCCAGCAGCGAGGACCCAGGGGGTAGCACCTATAATTCACCCCTCCACTTT.

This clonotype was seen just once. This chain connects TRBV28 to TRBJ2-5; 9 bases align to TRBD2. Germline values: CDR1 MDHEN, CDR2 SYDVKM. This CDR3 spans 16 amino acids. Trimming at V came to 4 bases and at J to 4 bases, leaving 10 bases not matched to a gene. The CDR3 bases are TGTGCCAGCAGTTCGGGCCAAGCGGGGGGCCGAGAGACCCAGTACTTC. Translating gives CASSSGQAGGRETQYF.

The DNA of the CDR3 is TGTGCCACCAGCAGAGATCGAACCCCCGTAAGGGTCACAGATACGCAGTATTTT. Its translation is CATSRDRTPVRVTDTQYF. The chain couples TRBV15 to TRBJ2-3; the D is unclear. The CDR3 length is 18 residues. V was cut by 0 bases and J by 2 bases, with 18 bases left in between. CDR1 LNHNV and CDR2 YYDKDF come from the germline V gene (reference sequence).

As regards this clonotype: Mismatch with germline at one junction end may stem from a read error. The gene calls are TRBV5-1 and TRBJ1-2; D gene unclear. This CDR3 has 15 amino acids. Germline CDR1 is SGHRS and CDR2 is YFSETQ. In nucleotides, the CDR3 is TGCGCCAGCAGCCTGGGCGGCAACTCTAACTCTGGCGACACCTTC. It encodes CASSLGGNSNSGDTF.

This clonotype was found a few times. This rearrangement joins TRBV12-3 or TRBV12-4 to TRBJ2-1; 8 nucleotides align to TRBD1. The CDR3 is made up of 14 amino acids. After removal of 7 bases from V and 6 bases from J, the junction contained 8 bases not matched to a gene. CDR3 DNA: TGTGCCAGCACAGTCTCGACAGGGGCCAATGAGCAGTTCTTC. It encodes CASTVSTGANEQFF.